Presented here are 18 T cell receptor beta chains from one specimen sequenced in a study of read filtering for tumor transcriptome and immune sequencing. The library was built from about 400 ng RNA with molecular barcoded adaptors for alpha/delta and beta/gamma chains. Each CDR3 protein is one row after TCRdb ran MiXCR on the reads. This table holds 40,000 or so distinct CDR3 sequences, approximately 14% found once. The specimen was a population of CD138-negative cells sorted from bone marrow. The receptors were sampled from a donor at least 40 years old with multiple myeloma.

By share, this clonotype counts as medium-sized (0.01 to 0.1%). The gene calls are TRBV5-1 and TRBJ2-1, with 8 nucleotides matching TRBD2. The CDR3 contains 16 residues. J was trimmed by 0 bases and V by 5 bases; bases with no gene match: 7. Germline-derived CDR1 and CDR2 are SGHRS and YFSETQ. DNA of the CDR3: TGCGCCAGCAGTCAAGCGGGGGTTAGCTCCTACAATGAGCAGTTCTTC. It yields the protein CASSQAGVSSYNEQFF.

Turning to this clonotype: The CDR3 does not close with the conserved phenylalanine or tryptophan, likely indicating a read error. This chain joins TRBV28 and TRBJ2-5, with D possibly TRBD2 on 6 matching bases. The germline gives CDR1 MDHEN, CDR2 SYDVKM. The V end lost 6 bases, the J end lost 2 bases, and 13 bases lay between the germline ends. This CDR3 region has 14 residues. The CDR3 here is CASSKGGRQETQYL. DNA for the CDR3: TGTGCCAGCAGCAAAGGAGGGCGGCAAGAGACCCAGTACCTC.

The table lists this clonotype with many counts. The chain uses TRBV7-9 and TRBJ1-1; no clear D. The CDR3 totals 12 residues. V dropped 4 bases and J dropped 9 bases, with 12 bases sitting between them. Germline loops: CDR1 SEHNR, CDR2 FQNEAQ (reference sequence). The DNA for the CDR3 is TGTGCCAGCAGCTCCCAGAGAGGAAAAGCTTTCTTT. As protein: CASSSQRGKAFF.

At least ten counts were recorded for this clonotype. The genes are TRBV20-1 and TRBJ1-5; D not resolved. The CDR3 extends over 15 amino acids. In germline, CDR1 is DFQATT, CDR2 SNEGSKA (reference sequence). With 3 bases removed from V and 3 bases from J, the gap between germline ends came to 15 bases. The CDR3 DNA reads TGCAGTGCTAGCCTACCGGACGGAATCAATCAGCCCCAGCATTTT. It specifies CSASLPDGINQPQHF.

The J gene is TRBJ2-1, the V gene TRBV11-2; 12 bases agree with TRBD1. The CDR3 runs 16 residues. Germline-derived CDR1 and CDR2 are SGHAT and FQNNGV. The trim removed 5 bases at V and 8 bases at J, leaving 10 bases unmatched. Written as DNA, the CDR3 is TGTGCCAGCAGCCCCCCACCGGGACAGGGGGCCCATGAGCAGTTCTTC. Protein sequence: CASSPPPGQGAHEQFF.

This clonotype was recorded at least ten times. J is TRBJ2-7 and V is TRBV7-2; TRBD2 agrees at 12 bases. This CDR3 is built from 15 residues. V shed 5 bases, J shed 5 bases, and the junction held 7 bases outside the gene matches. Germline CDR1 is SGHTA and CDR2 is FQGNSA. CDR3 nucleotides: TGTGCCAGCAGCCGCCCTAGCGGGGGGGCCCACGAGCAGTACTTC. It encodes CASSRPSGGAHEQYF. Based on the CDR3 plus reference TRBV7-2 and TRBJ2-7, the full variable domain is GAGVSQSPSNKVTEKGKDVELRCDPISGHTALYWYRQSLGQGLEFLIYFQGNSAPDKSGLPSDRFSAERTGGSVSTLTIQRTQQEDSAVYLCASSRPSGGAHEQYFGPGTRLTVT.

In this sample, this clonotype turned up a few times. The rearrangement links TRBV7-9 to TRBJ2-6; possible D gene TRBD1, 5 bases. The CDR3 contains 14 residues. Trimming cost V 5 bases and J 15 bases, with 20 bases left between them. The V gene's germline CDR1 is SEHNR and CDR2 FQNEAQ (reference sequence). CDR3 nucleotides: TGTGCCAGCAGCGCGGCCTCTGGGGCCAGCGCCCTGACTTTC. Amino acids: CASSAASGASALTF.

A note on this clonotype: This clone may be a read error of a much larger clone one base away. The V call is TRBV10-3, the J call TRBJ1-2, with 7 bases fitting TRBD1. The CDR3 has 13 amino acids. V gave up 11 bases and J gave up 4 bases; unmatched junction bases: 10. Germline V gene lookup returns CDR1 ENHRY and CDR2 SYGVKD. The CDR3 sequence is CAVKGAGPYGYTF. In nucleotides, the CDR3 is TGTGCCGTCAAGGGGGCCGGACCCTATGGCTACACCTTC.

The table lists this clonotype with many counts. The genes are TRBV7-2 and TRBJ2-3; D is uncertain. V lost 6 bases and J lost 5, with 12 bases in between. Per germline, CDR1 SGHTA and CDR2 FQGNSA. CDR3 length: 13 amino acids. CDR3 protein: CASSIERVDTQYF. CDR3 coding DNA: TGTGCCAGCAGTATAGAACGGGTAGATACGCAGTATTTT.

The sample holds a few counts of this clonotype. The junction departs from the called germline gene at one end, perhaps through a read error. This chain joins TRBV12-3 or TRBV12-4 and TRBJ2-5; D unclear. The CDR3 has 13 residues. CDR3 nucleotides: TGCGCCAGCAGTTTCGTCGGCCAAGAGACCCAGTACTTC. Its protein is CASSFVGQETQYF.

This clonotype came up many times. The CDR3 DNA follows: TGTGCCAGTAGTGGGCAGGGAGGCCAGCCCCAGCATTTT. Its translation is CASSGQGGQPQHF. The J gene is TRBJ1-5, the V gene TRBV19; the D gene is possibly TRBD1 (5 bases). The CDR3 runs to 13 residues. Germline lookup yields CDR1 LNHDA and CDR2 SQIVND (reference sequence). V dropped 5 bases and J dropped 7 bases, with 12 bases sitting between them.

CDR3 bases: TGTGCCAGCAGTTGGGGATTTAATGAGCAGTTCTTC. Translating gives CASSWGFNEQFF. The V and J genes are TRBV6-2 or TRBV6-3 and TRBJ2-1, with D uncertain. The V end was cut by 4 bases, the J end by 7 bases, with 8 bases between. The CDR3 has 12 amino acids. Germline V gene data show CDR1 as MNHEY and CDR2 as SVGEGT.

This clonotype has a handful of counts. V usage is TRBV11-2 and J usage is TRBJ1-1; 10 nucleotides align to TRBD1. CDR3 length equals 15 residues. V lost 4 bases to trimming and J lost 4 bases; unmatched junction nucleotides: 6. Germline values: CDR1 SGHAT, CDR2 FQNNGV. This CDR3 reads CASSYGQGGFTEAFF. CDR3 DNA sequence: TGTGCCAGCAGCTACGGACAGGGGGGCTTCACTGAAGCTTTCTTT.

This clonotype was seen ten or more times. V usage is TRBV7-9 and J usage is TRBJ1-1; D is undetermined. Per the germline V gene, CDR1 is SEHNR and CDR2 is FQNEAQ (reference sequence). CDR3 size: 14 residues. The ends were cut back, 5 bases at V and 4 bases at J, with 14 bases in the middle. The CDR3 is CASSPHLGSTEAFF. CDR3 DNA sequence: TGTGCCAGCAGCCCGCATTTGGGGAGCACTGAAGCTTTCTTT.

Details on this clonotype: With a much larger clone just one base away, this may be a read error. This chain connects TRBV7-2 to TRBJ2-5; D not resolved. This CDR3 has 15 residues. Germline loops: CDR1 SGHTA, CDR2 FQGNSA. The CDR3 region has the DNA TGTGCCAGCAGCCTTATTTTGGGCTATCAAGAGGCCCAGTACTTC. Translating it yields CASSLILGYQEAQYF.

This clonotype has at least ten counts. The CDR3 sequence: CSAEGDRGHQPQHF. In DNA form, the CDR3 reads TGCAGTGCGGAGGGGGACAGGGGGCATCAGCCCCAGCATTTT. The rearrangement joins TRBV20-1 to TRBJ1-5, with 12 bases identical to TRBD1. CDR3 length: 14 residues. The germline V gene has CDR1 DFQATT and CDR2 SNEGSKA (reference sequence). Trimming removed 6 bases from V and 5 bases from J; junction bases left unmatched: 5.

In this sample, this clonotype is medium-sized. This chain uses TRBV6-5 with TRBJ2-1, with TRBD1 matching 7 bases. This CDR3 has 14 amino acids. Germline V gene sequence: CDR1 MNHEY, CDR2 SVGAGI. The junction had 8 bases not matched to a gene; V was cut back by 7 bases and J by 5 bases. CDR3 coding DNA: TGTGCCAGCAACCGACAGGGCTTCCACAATGAGCAGTTCTTC. This sequence encodes CASNRQGFHNEQFF.

This clonotype was detected only once. With only one base between it and a far larger clone, this is likely a read error. Here the CDR3 omits its conserved ending phenylalanine or tryptophan, so a read error is the likely source. The rearrangement joins TRBV28 to TRBJ2-7; weak D call: TRBD1 (6 bases). CDR1 is MDHEN, CDR2 SYDVKM, per germline. V lost 5 bases, J lost 4 bases, and 12 bases lay in between. The CDR3 is 13 amino acids. The CDR3 bases are TGTGCCAGCAGTCGCGGACAGCTATACGAGCAGTACTCC. It translates to CASSRGQLYEQYS.